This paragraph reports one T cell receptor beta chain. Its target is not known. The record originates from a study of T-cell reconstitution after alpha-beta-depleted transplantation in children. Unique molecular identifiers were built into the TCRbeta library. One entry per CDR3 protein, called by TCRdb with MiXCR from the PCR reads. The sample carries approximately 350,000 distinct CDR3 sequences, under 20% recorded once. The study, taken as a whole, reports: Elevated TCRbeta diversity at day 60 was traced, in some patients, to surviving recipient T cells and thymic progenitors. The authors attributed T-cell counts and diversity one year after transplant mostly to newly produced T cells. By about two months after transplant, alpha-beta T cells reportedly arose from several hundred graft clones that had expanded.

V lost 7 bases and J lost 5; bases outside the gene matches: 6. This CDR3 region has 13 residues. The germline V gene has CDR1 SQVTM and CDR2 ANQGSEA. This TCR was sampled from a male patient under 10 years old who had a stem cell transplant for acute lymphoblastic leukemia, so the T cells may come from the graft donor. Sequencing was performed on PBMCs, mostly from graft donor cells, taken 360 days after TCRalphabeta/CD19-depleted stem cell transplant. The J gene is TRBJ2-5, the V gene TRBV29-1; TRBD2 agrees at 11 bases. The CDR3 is CSGTTSGMETQYF. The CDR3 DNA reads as TGCAGCGGAACGACTAGCGGGATGGAGACCCAGTACTTC.